This T cell receptor beta chain emerged from a study of T cell changes during pregnancy in multiple sclerosis. The method was immunoSEQ multiplex PCR; TCRdb's version includes in-frame clones alone and lacks a portion of them. The sample carries 8,500 to 13,000 clones, around 89% recorded once. Germline values: CDR1 MNHNS, CDR2 SASEGT. The CDR3 is 15 amino acids. Trimming cost V 1 base and J 7 bases, with 17 bases left between them. The receptor was isolated from a female donor in good health, enrolled as a control in a pregnancy study. The rearrangement joins TRBV6-1 to TRBJ2-7; possibly TRBD2 for D (5 bases). Sequencing was performed on CD8+ T cells from peripheral blood mononuclear cells, taken in the first trimester of pregnancy. CDR3 nucleotide sequence: TGTGCCAGCAGTGAAGTCGGAGCGGTCTGGTATGAGCAGTACTTC. Amino acid sequence: CASSEVGAVWYEQYF.